Following are 14 T cell receptor beta chains from one sample sequenced in a study of PD-1 blockade in classical Hodgkin lymphoma. Assay used: immunoSEQ multiplex PCR; TCRdb lists only in-frame clones, some missing. The data show about 22,000 clones, about 86% seen once. Every patient relapsed after autologous stem cell transplantation, and brentuximab vedotin exposure varied. This sample comprised peripheral blood mononuclear cells (PBMCs), obtained before the second cycle of nivolumab. The receptors come from a human donor with classical Hodgkin lymphoma.

To note about this clone: Other DNA sequences in this sample translate to the same CDR3. CDR3 region: CASSPNTDTQYF. The CDR3 DNA reads as TGTGCCAGCAGCCCGAACACAGATACGCAGTATTTT. The chain is built from TRBV9 and TRBJ2-3; D gene unclear. The CDR3 is 12 amino acids. V was cut by 4 bases and J by 2 bases, with 5 bases left in between. Germline V lookup: CDR1 SGDLS, CDR2 YYNGEE.

This clone appeared a few times. The chain employs TRBV9 and TRBJ2-1, with 7 bases fitting TRBD2. This CDR3 has 17 residues. V lost 0 bases and J lost 0; bases outside the gene matches: 6. From germline, CDR1 is SGDLS and CDR2 YYNGEE. The DNA of the CDR3 is TGTGCCAGCAGCGTAGTCCCAGCGGGAAGCTCCTACAATGAGCAGTTCTTC. Translation gives CASSVVPAGSSYNEQFF.

The chain links TRBV5-1 to TRBJ1-2; no firm D call. Germline loops: CDR1 SGHRS, CDR2 YFSETQ. Trimming cost V 0 bases and J 0 bases, with 9 bases left between them. The CDR3 contains 15 residues. The CDR3 protein is CASSLVENPNYGYTF. The CDR3 region has the DNA TGCGCCAGCAGCTTGGTGGAGAATCCTAACTATGGCTACACCTTC. The variable domain in full, with the rest retrieved from reference TRBV5-1 and TRBJ1-2, is KAGVTQTPRYLIKTRGQQVTLSCSPISGHRSVSWYQQTPGQGLQFLFEYFSETQRNKGNFPGRFSGRQFSNSRSEMNVSTLELGDSALYLCASSLVENPNYGYTFGSGTRLTVV.

This chain uses TRBV6-1 with TRBJ2-2, with a weak D call TRBD1 (6 bases). This CDR3 comprises 15 residues. CDR1 MNHNS and CDR2 SASEGT come from the germline V gene. Trimming took off 4 bases at V and 6 bases at J, with 15 bases between the two ends. CDR3 in DNA: TGTGCCAGCAGTGCGGGACATTCCATTCCCGGGGAGCTGTTTTTT. Translating it yields CASSAGHSIPGELFF.

This clone was seen a single time. The V gene is TRBV4-1, the J gene TRBJ1-1; D is possibly TRBD1 (5 bases). CDR3 length: 13 amino acids. Germline CDR1 reads MGHRA; CDR2 reads YSYEKL. V lost 1 base to trimming and J lost 6 bases, with 9 bases between them. CDR3 DNA sequence: TGCGCCAGCAGCCAAGTCCAGGGACCTGAAGCTTTCTTT. It yields the protein CASSQVQGPEAFF.

V is TRBV19 and J is TRBJ2-1; D unresolved. Germline V gene sequence: CDR1 LNHDA, CDR2 SQIVND (reference sequence). V was clipped by 1 base and J by 9 bases, with 7 bases between them. CDR3 size: 12 residues. CDR3 region: CASSIGWGEQFF. The CDR3 region has the DNA TGTGCCAGTAGTATAGGCTGGGGTGAGCAGTTCTTC.

The chain combines TRBV9 with TRBJ1-2; maybe TRBD1 (6 bases). Trimming left V 2 bases short and J 4 bases short, with 15 bases between. The CDR3 is 15 amino acids. Germline V gene lookup returns CDR1 SGDLS and CDR2 YYNGEE. The CDR3 loop reads CASSVDTRDTYGYTF. The CDR3 DNA reads TGTGCCAGCAGCGTCGATACCCGGGACACCTATGGCTACACCTTC.

The chain combines TRBV15 with TRBJ2-1; 13 bases align to TRBD2. Trimming at V came to 4 bases and at J to 6 bases, leaving 3 bases not matched to a gene. This CDR3 has 15 residues. Looked up from germline, CDR1 is LNHNV and CDR2 is YYDKDF (reference sequence). The CDR3 sequence: CATSKGLAGINEQFF. Here the CDR3 DNA reads TGTGCCACCAGCAAGGGACTAGCGGGAATCAATGAGCAGTTCTTC.

J is TRBJ1-1 and V is TRBV6-1; 8 bases match TRBD1. V trimming: 4 bases; J trimming: 4 bases; junction bases outside the gene matches: 2. The CDR3 has 13 residues. Germline values: CDR1 MNHNS, CDR2 SASEGT. The CDR3 reads CASSVTGGTEAFF. For the CDR3, the DNA is TGTGCCAGCAGTGTTACAGGGGGCACTGAAGCTTTCTTT.

The V and J genes are TRBV6-5 and TRBJ1-6; 7 bases match TRBD1. The trim removed 2 bases at V and 7 bases at J, leaving 8 bases unmatched. The CDR3 runs to 16 residues. The germline V gene encodes CDR1 MNHEY and CDR2 SVGAGI. The CDR3 loop reads CASSYTPTTGNSPLHF. Written as DNA, the CDR3 is TGTGCCAGCAGTTACACCCCGACGACAGGGAATTCACCCCTCCACTTT.

The rearrangement links TRBV5-1 to TRBJ2-5, with TRBD1 identical over 8 bases. J lost 0 bases, V lost 4 bases, and 5 bases had no gene match. Germline values: CDR1 SGHRS, CDR2 YFSETQ. This CDR3 contains 15 residues. The CDR3 nucleotides are TGCGCCAGCAGCCGGGACAGGAGTGACCAAGAGACCCAGTACTTC. This encodes CASSRDRSDQETQYF.

The chain recombines TRBV4-2 with TRBJ1-3; the D is unclear. CDR3 length: 15 residues. Germline V CDR1 and CDR2: LGHNA, YNFKEQ. The V end was cut by 0 bases, the J end by 1 base, with 7 bases between. CDR3 amino acids: CASSQDLGSGNTIYF. The CDR3 DNA sequence: TGTGCCAGCAGCCAAGATTTAGGGTCTGGAAACACCATATATTTT.

The chain is built from TRBV4-1 and TRBJ1-5, with D hard to call. Germline assignment: CDR1 MGHRA and CDR2 YSYEKL. The length of the CDR3 is 16 residues. V was trimmed by 0 bases and J by 6 bases, leaving 15 bases between them. The CDR3 DNA sequence: TGCGCCAGCAGCCAAGATCCAAGGGTCGATCGTCAGCCCCAGCATTTT. This translates into CASSQDPRVDRQPQHF.

The chain uses TRBV2 and TRBJ2-2; D is undetermined. V lost 4 bases and J lost 4, with 10 bases in between. This CDR3 contains 14 residues. Germline CDR1 SNHLY, CDR2 FYNNEI. The CDR3 sequence: CASSAWQTTGELFF. The CDR3 coding sequence is TGTGCCAGCAGTGCTTGGCAGACCACCGGGGAGCTGTTTTTT.